These 11 T cell receptor beta chains share one sample of origin, sequenced in a study of CD8 T cells in Susac syndrome. Reverse transcription used about 0.45 to 1 ug RNA and random hexamers. TCRdb used MiXCR to reprocess the immunoSEQ multiplex PCR reads, holding one entry per CDR3 protein. The data contain about 180,000 distinct CDR3 sequences, roughly 94% of them singletons. Sequenced sample: CD4+ T cells from PBMCs. These receptors originate from a human donor with Susac syndrome.

This clonotype was observed a single time. V and J are TRBV20-1 and TRBJ2-1, with D uncertain. Germline V lookup: CDR1 DFQATT, CDR2 SNEGSKA (reference sequence). The CDR3 consists of 12 residues. V was trimmed by 7 bases and J by 5 bases, leaving 12 bases between them. The CDR3 DNA reads TGCAGTGGGATGCATCACAACAATGAGCAGTTCTTC. Translated: CSGMHHNNEQFF.

V usage is TRBV19 and J usage is TRBJ2-1, with D possibly matching TRBD1 (6 bases). The germline V gene encodes CDR1 LNHDA and CDR2 SQIVND (reference sequence). Trimming pared 5 bases from V and 4 bases from J, leaving 15 bases between. The CDR3 sequence is 15 residues long. The chain's CDR3 is CASSSQGNPYNEQFF. In nucleotides, the CDR3 is TGTGCCAGTAGTTCCCAGGGGAACCCTTACAATGAGCAGTTCTTC.

The chain employs TRBV6-5 and TRBJ1-4, with D uncertain. Germline assignment: CDR1 MNHEY and CDR2 SVGAGI. This CDR3 has 13 amino acids. Trimming took 6 bases from V and 11 from J, leaving 16 bases between them. The chain's CDR3 is CASRPSQVGKLFF. The CDR3 DNA reads as TGTGCCAGCAGGCCTTCCCAGGTGGGGAAACTGTTTTTT.

The J gene is TRBJ2-3, the V gene TRBV9; 9 bases map to TRBD1. The CDR3 is 16 amino acids. The V gene end was trimmed by 3 bases and the J gene end by 5 bases; junction bases not matched to a gene: 10. Germline V CDR1 and CDR2: SGDLS, YYNGEE. This CDR3 is CASSAETGGLGDTQYF. The CDR3 coding sequence is TGTGCCAGCAGCGCAGAAACAGGGGGCCTGGGAGATACGCAGTATTTT.

The chain recombines TRBV10-3 with TRBJ1-5; tentatively, D is TRBD1 (6 bases). CDR3 length: 13 residues. Germline V gene data show CDR1 as ENHRY and CDR2 as SYGVKD. Trimming took 9 bases from V and 5 from J, leaving 14 bases between them. The CDR3 nucleotides read TGTGCCATGGGGAGGGGGGAAGATCAGCCCCAGCATTTT. Protein product: CAMGRGEDQPQHF.

The genes are TRBV5-1 and TRBJ2-7, with D possibly being TRBD2 (5 bases). V was cut by 1 base and J by 0 bases, with 11 bases left in between. The length of the CDR3 is 15 residues. CDR1 and CDR2 (germline): SGHRS, YFSETQ. CDR3 bases: TGCGCCAGCAGCTTGTTACCTGGGAGCTCCTACGAGCAGTACTTC. Encoded protein: CASSLLPGSSYEQYF.

CDR3 sequence: CSVPGLAAQETQYF. Here the CDR3 DNA reads TGCAGTGTTCCGGGACTAGCGGCACAAGAGACCCAGTACTTC. The chain is built from TRBV20-1 and TRBJ2-5, with 11 bases aligning to TRBD2. With 7 bases clipped from V and 2 bases from J, the junction kept 6 bases outside the gene matches. The CDR3 has 14 amino acids. From germline, CDR1 is DFQATT and CDR2 SNEGSKA (reference sequence).

The J gene is TRBJ2-1, the V gene TRBV18, with 14 bases aligning to TRBD2. Trimming removed 3 bases from V and 6 bases from J; junction bases left unmatched: 4. Germline values: CDR1 KGHSH, CDR2 LQKENI. The CDR3 is 16 residues long. CDR3 amino acids: CASSPRLAGGINEQFF. The CDR3 DNA follows: TGTGCCAGCTCACCGAGACTAGCGGGGGGGATCAATGAGCAGTTCTTC.

Remarks on this clonotype: A junction boundary mismatches the germline segment, possibly from a read error. DNA of the CDR3: TGCGCGAGCAAGGAGCCCAGGGGTGGCTACACCTTC. This gives the protein CASKEPRGGYTF. The chain uses TRBV5-1 and TRBJ1-2; D is perhaps TRBD1 (6 bases). Germline V gene sequence: CDR1 SGHRS, CDR2 YFSETQ. CDR3 length: 12 residues.

CDR3 amino acids: CASRRSDRGTDTQYF. Written as DNA, the CDR3 is TGTGCCAGCAGACGATCGGACAGGGGGACAGATACGCAGTATTTT. The rearrangement joins TRBV27 to TRBJ2-3; 10 nucleotides match TRBD1. Germline CDR1 reads MNHEY; CDR2 reads SMNVEV (reference sequence). This CDR3 has 15 amino acids. V was clipped by 6 bases and J by 3 bases; unmatched bases: 6.

V usage is TRBV12-3 or TRBV12-4 and J usage is TRBJ1-5; D perhaps matches TRBD1 (5 bases). V was cut by 2 bases and J by 7 bases, with 15 bases left in between. This CDR3 contains 15 residues. The CDR3 region has the DNA TGTGCCAGCAGTTTATTACCTTTTGGGGACCAGCCCCAGCATTTT. Protein sequence: CASSLLPFGDQPQHF.